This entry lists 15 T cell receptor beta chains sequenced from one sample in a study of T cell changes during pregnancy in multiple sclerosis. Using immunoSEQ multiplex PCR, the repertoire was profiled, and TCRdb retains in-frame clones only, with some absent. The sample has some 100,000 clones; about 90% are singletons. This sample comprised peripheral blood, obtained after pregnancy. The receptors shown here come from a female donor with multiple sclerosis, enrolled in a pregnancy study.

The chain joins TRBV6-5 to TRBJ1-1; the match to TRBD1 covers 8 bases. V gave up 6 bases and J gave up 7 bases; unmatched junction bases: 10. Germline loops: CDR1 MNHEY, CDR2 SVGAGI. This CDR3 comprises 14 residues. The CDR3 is CASRLQGGWFEAFF. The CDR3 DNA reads TGTGCCAGCAGGTTACAGGGGGGATGGTTTGAAGCTTTCTTT.

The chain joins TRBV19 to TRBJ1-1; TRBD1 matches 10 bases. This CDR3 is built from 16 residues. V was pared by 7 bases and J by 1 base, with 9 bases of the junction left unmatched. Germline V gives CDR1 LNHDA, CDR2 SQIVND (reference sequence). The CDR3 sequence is CASTPRGTGENTEAFF. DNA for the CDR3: TGTGCCAGTACCCCGAGGGGGACAGGGGAGAACACTGAAGCTTTCTTT.

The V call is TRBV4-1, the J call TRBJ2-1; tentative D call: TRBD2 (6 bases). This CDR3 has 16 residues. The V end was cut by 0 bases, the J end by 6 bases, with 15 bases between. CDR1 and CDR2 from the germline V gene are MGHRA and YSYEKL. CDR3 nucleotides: TGCGCCAGCAGCCAAGATTGGAGGGCGTCGGGCAATGAGCAGTTCTTC. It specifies CASSQDWRASGNEQFF.

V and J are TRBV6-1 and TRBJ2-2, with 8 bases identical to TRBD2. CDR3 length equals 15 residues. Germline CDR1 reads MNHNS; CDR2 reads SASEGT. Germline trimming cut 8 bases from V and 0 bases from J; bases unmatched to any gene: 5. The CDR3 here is CASELAATNTGELFF. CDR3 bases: TGTGCCAGCGAACTAGCGGCTACGAACACCGGGGAGCTGTTTTTT.

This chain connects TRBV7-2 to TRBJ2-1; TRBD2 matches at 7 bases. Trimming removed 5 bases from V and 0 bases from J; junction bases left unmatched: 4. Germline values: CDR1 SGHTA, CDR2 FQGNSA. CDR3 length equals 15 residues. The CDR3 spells CASSKSGISYNEQFF. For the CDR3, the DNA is TGTGCCAGCAGCAAGAGCGGGATCTCCTACAATGAGCAGTTCTTC.

CDR3 sequence reads: CASSSPGQGREKLFF. The CDR3 DNA sequence: TGTGCCAGCAGTTCCCCGGGACAGGGGCGTGAAAAACTGTTTTTT. The chain joins TRBV27 to TRBJ1-4; 10 bases are shared with TRBD1. V gave up 4 bases and J gave up 7 bases; unmatched junction bases: 6. The CDR3 runs to 15 residues. Germline V CDR1 and CDR2: MNHEY, SMNVEV (reference sequence).

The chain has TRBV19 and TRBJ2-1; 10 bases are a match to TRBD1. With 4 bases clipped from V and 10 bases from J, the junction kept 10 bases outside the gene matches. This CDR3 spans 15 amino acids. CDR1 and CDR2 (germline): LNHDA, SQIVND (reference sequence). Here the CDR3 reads CASSRMGTGVLEQFF. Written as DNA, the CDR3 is TGTGCCAGTAGTAGAATGGGGACAGGGGTCTTGGAGCAGTTCTTC. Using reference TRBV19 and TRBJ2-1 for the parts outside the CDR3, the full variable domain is DGGITQSPKYLFRKEGQNVTLSCEQNLNHDAMYWYRQDPGQGLRLIYYSQIVNDFQKGDIAEGYSVSREKKESFPLTVTSAQKNPTAFYLCASSRMGTGVLEQFFGPGTRLTVL.

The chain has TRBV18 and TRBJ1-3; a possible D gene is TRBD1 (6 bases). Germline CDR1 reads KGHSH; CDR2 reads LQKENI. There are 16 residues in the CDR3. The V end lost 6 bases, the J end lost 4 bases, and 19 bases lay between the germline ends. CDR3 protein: CASSSTGRVTGNTIYF. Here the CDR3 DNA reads TGTGCCAGCTCGAGCACAGGGAGGGTGACCGGAAACACCATATATTTT.

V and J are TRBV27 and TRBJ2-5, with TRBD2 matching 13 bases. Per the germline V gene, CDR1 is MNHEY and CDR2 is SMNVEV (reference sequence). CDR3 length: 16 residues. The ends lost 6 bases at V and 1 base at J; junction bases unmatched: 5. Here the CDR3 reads CASRQGLAGIQETQYF. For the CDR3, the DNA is TGTGCCAGCAGGCAGGGACTAGCGGGGATCCAAGAGACCCAGTACTTC.

This chain's CDR3 is CAWKGDSQNTEAFF. In DNA form, the CDR3 reads TGTGCCTGGAAGGGGGACAGTCAAAACACTGAAGCTTTCTTT. The V and J genes are TRBV30 and TRBJ1-1; 7 nucleotides align to TRBD1. The CDR3 length is 14 residues. Germline CDR1 and CDR2: GTSNPN and SVGIG (reference sequence). V dropped 4 bases and J dropped 2; count of bases not matched to a gene: 7.

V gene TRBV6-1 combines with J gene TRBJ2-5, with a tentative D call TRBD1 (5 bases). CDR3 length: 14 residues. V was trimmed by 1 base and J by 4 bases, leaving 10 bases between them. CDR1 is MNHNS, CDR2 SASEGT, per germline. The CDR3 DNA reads TGTGCCAGCAGTGAAGGTTCAGGGCCAGAGACCCAGTACTTC. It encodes CASSEGSGPETQYF.

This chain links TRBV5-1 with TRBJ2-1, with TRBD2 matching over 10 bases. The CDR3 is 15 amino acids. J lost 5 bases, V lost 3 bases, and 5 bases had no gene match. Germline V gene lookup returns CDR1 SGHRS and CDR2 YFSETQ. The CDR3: CASSSSGSTNNEQFF. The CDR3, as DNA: TGCGCCAGCAGCTCTAGCGGGAGTACTAACAATGAGCAGTTCTTC.

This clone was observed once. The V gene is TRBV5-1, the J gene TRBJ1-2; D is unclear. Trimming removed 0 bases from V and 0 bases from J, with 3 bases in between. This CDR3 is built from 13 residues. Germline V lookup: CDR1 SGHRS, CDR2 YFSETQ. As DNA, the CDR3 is TGCGCCAGCAGCTTGGGTACTAACTATGGCTACACCTTC. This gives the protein CASSLGTNYGYTF.

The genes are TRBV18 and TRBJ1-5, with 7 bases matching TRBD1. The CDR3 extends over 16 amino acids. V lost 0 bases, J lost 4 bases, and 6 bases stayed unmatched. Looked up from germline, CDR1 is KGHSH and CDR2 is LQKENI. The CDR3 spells CASSPPLGTANQPQHF. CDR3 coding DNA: TGTGCCAGCTCACCACCCCTTGGGACAGCGAATCAGCCCCAGCATTTT.

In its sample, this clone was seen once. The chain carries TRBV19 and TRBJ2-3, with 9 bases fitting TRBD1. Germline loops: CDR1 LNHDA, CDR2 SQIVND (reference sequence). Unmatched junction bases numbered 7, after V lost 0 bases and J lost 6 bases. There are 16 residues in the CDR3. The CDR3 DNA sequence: TGTGCCAGTAGTATAGACGACAGGGGGGTACTGGATACGCAGTATTTT. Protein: CASSIDDRGVLDTQYF.